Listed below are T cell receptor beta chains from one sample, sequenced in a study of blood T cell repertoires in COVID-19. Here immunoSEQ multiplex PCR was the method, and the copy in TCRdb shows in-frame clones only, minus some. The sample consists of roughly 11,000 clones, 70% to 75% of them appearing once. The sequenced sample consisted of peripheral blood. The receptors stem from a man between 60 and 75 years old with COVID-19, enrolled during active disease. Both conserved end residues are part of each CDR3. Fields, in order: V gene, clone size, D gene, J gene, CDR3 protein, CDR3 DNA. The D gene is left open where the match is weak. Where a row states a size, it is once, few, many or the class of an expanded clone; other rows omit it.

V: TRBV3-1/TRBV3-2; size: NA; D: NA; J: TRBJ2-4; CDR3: CASSRAFPICKENIQYF; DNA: TGTGCCAGCAGCCGAGCGTTTCCCATTTGCAAAGAAAACATTCAGTACTTC
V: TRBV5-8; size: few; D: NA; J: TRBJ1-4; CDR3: CASSREGRATNEKLFF; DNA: TGTGCCAGCAGCAGGGAGGGGAGGGCAACTAATGAAAAACTGTTTTTT
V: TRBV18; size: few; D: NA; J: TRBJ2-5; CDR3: CASSPQTTGAGTQYF; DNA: TGTGCCAGCTCACCTCAAACGACAGGCGCGGGGACCCAGTACTTC
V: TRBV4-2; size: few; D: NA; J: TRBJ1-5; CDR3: CASSQDGRATISNQPQHF; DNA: TGTGCCAGCAGCCAAGACGGCAGGGCCACCATTAGCAATCAGCCCCAGCATTTT
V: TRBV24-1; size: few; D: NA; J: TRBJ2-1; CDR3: CATSTWTAASFSSAEQFF; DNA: TGTGCCACCAGTACGTGGACAGCCGCGAGTTTTAGTTCCGCTGAGCAGTTCTTC
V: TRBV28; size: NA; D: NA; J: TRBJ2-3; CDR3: CASRSVSGTSTDTQYF; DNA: TGTGCCAGCAGGTCCGTGTCAGGGACTAGCACAGATACGCAGTATTTT
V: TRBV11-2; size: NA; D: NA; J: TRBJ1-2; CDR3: CASSLIKRRGARNGYTF; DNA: TGTGCCAGCAGCTTAATTAAGCGGCGGGGGGCCCGCAATGGCTACACCTTC
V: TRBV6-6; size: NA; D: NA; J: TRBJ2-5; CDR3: CASWGGRGGETQYF; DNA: TGTGCCAGCTGGGGCGGTAGGGGGGGAGAGACCCAGTACTTC
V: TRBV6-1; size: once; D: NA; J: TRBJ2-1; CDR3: CASSEIFGSAQAEQFF; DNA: TGTGCCAGCAGTGAGATCTTCGGGAGCGCACAGGCTGAGCAGTTCTTC
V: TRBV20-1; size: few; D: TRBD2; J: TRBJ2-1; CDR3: CSASLTGGPHEQFF; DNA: TGCAGTGCTAGTCTGACGGGAGGGCCGCATGAGCAGTTCTTC
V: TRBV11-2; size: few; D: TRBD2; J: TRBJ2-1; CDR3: CASSPWVPPGLEYNEQFF; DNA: TGTGCCAGCAGCCCGTGGGTTCCACCGGGACTAGAATACAATGAGCAGTTCTTC
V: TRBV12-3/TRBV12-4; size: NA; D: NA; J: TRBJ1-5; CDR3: CASRRSDQPQHF; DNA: TGTGCCAGCAGGCGGTCGGATCAGCCCCAGCATTTT
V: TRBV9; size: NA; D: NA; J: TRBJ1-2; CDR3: CASSASQERIYGYTF; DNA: TGTGCCAGCAGCGCCAGCCAAGAGAGGATCTATGGCTACACCTTC
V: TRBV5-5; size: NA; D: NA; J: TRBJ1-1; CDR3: CASSFLSVDTEAFF; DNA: TGTGCCAGCAGCTTCCTCTCAGTTGACACTGAAGCTTTCTTT
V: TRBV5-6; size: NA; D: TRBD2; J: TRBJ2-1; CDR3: CASSSSGRGEQFF; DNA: TGTGCCAGCAGCTCGAGCGGGAGAGGTGAGCAGTTCTTC
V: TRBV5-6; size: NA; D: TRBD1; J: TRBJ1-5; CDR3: CASRQQGRFDQPQHF; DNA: TGTGCCAGCAGACAACAGGGGAGGTTCGATCAGCCCCAGCATTTT
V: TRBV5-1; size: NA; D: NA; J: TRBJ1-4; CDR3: CASSPGGMEEKLFF; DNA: TGCGCCAGCAGCCCCGGGGGTATGGAGGAAAAACTGTTTTTT
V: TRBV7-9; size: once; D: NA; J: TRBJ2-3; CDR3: CASSLGLETDTQYF; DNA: TGTGCCAGCAGCTTAGGGCTAGAAACAGATACGCAGTATTTT
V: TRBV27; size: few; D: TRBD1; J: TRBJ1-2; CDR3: CASSPTRTGNYGYTF; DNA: TGTGCCAGCAGTCCTACGCGGACAGGGAACTATGGCTACACCTTC
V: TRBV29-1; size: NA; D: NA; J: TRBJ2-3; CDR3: CSVERGGLTDTQYF; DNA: TGCAGCGTTGAACGCGGGGGCCTCACAGATACGCAGTATTTT
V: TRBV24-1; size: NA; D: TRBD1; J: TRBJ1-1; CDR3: CATSDPGQGDTEAFF; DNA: TGTGCCACCAGTGACCCGGGACAGGGAGACACTGAAGCTTTCTTT
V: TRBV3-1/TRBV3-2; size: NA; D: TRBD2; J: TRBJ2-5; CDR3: CASSQFLAGQETQYF; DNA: TGTGCCAGCAGCCAATTTCTAGCGGGACAAGAGACCCAGTACTTC
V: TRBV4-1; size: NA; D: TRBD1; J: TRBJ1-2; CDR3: CASSQGTGKGYTF; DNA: TGCGCCAGCAGCCAGGGGACAGGGAAAGGCTACACCTTC
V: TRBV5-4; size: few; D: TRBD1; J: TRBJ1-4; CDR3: CASSGQGQGEKLFF; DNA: TGTGCCAGCAGCGGACAGGGGCAGGGGGAAAAACTGTTTTTT
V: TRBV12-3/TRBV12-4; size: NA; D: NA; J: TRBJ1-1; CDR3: CASSLGRDTEAFF; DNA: TGTGCCAGCAGTTTGGGGAGGGACACTGAAGCTTTCTTT
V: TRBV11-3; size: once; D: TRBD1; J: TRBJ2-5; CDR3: CASSFDRDQETQYF; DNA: TGTGCCAGCAGCTTCGACAGGGACCAAGAGACCCAGTACTTC
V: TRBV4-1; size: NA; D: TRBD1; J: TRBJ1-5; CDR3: CASSPRPTGGGDQPQHF; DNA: TGCGCCAGCAGCCCGAGGCCGACAGGGGGAGGAGATCAGCCCCAGCATTTT
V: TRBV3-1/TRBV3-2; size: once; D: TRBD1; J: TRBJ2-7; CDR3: CASSQAPTGDFNEQYF; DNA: TGTGCCAGCAGCCAAGCTCCGACAGGGGACTTTAACGAGCAGTACTTC
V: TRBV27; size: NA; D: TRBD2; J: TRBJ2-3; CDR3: CASSSYRLAGREDTQYF; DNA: TGTGCCAGCAGTTCCTACCGACTAGCGGGGAGGGAGGATACGCAGTATTTT
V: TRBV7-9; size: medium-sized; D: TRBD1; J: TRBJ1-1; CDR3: CASSWTGAEAFF; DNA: TGTGCCAGCAGCTGGACAGGGGCTGAAGCTTTCTTT
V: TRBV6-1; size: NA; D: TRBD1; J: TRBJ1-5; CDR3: CASSDGGQGSNQPQHF; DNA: TGTGCCAGCAGTGATGGGGGACAGGGTAGCAATCAGCCCCAGCATTTT
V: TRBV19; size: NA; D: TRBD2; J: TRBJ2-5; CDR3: CASSILLAGEGETQYF; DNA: TGTGCCAGTAGTATTCTCCTAGCGGGAGAGGGGGAGACCCAGTACTTC
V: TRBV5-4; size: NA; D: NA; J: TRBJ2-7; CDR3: CASSPGAGGPYEQYF; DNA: TGTGCCAGCAGCCCGGGAGCCGGGGGTCCCTACGAGCAGTACTTC
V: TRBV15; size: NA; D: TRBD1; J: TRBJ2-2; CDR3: CATSRPRGLENTGELFF; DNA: TGTGCCACCAGCAGGCCCAGGGGGCTGGAGAACACCGGGGAGCTGTTTTTT
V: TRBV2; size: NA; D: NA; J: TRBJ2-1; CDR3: CASRGTIISYNEQFF; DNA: TGTGCCAGCAGGGGGACAATAATCTCCTACAATGAGCAGTTCTTC
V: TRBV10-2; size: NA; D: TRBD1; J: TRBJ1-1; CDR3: CASRDRMNTEAFF; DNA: TGCGCCAGCAGGGACAGGATGAACACTGAAGCTTTCTTT
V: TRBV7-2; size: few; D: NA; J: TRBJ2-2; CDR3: CASSLGSYIANTGELFF; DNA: TGTGCCAGCAGCTTAGGGTCCTATATCGCGAACACCGGGGAGCTGTTTTTT
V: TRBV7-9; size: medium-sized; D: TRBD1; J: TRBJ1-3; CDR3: CASSYGGQGLGNTIYF; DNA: TGTGCCAGCAGCTACGGAGGACAGGGACTAGGAAACACCATATATTTT
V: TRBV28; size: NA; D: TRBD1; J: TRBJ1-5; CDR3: CASSPGTGLYSNQPQHF; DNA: TGTGCCAGCAGTCCCGGGACAGGGCTATATAGCAATCAGCCCCAGCATTTT
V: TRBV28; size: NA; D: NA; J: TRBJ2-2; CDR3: CASSFWQMNTGELFF; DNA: TGTGCCAGCAGTTTCTGGCAGATGAACACCGGGGAGCTGTTTTTT
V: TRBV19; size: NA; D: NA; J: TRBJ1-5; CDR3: CASSRYREEKQPQHF; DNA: TGTGCCAGTAGTCGTTACAGGGAAGAGAAACAGCCCCAGCATTTT
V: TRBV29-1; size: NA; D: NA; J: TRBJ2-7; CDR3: CSVARVNSYEQYF; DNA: TGCAGCGTTGCCCGGGTTAACTCCTACGAGCAGTACTTC
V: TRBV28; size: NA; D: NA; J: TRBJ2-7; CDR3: CASSLLQGRGGLPHEQYF; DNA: TGTGCCAGCAGTCTTCTCCAGGGGAGGGGGGGGCTTCCCCACGAGCAGTACTTC
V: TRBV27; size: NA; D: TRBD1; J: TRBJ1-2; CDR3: CASSLSRGPNYGYTF; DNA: TGTGCCAGCAGTTTGTCCAGGGGGCCGAACTATGGCTACACCTTC
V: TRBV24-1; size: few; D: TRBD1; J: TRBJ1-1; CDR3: CATSVGDRNTEAFF; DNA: TGTGCCACCAGTGTTGGGGACAGGAACACTGAAGCTTTCTTT